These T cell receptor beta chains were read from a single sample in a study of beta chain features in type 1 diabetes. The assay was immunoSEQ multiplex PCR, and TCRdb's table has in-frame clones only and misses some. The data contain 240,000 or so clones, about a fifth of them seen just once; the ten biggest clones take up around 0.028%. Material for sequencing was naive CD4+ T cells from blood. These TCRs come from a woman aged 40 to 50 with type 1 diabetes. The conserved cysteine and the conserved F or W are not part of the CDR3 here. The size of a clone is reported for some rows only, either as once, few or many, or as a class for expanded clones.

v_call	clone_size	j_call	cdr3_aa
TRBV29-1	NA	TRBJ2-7	SVEGREVPYEQY
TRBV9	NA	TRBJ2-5	ASSVGTSGETQY
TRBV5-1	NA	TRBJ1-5	ASSPGVLVSNQPQH
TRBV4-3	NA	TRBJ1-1	ASSRLRTEGTEAF
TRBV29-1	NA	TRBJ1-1	SVSTANTEAF
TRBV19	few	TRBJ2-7	ASSSVRDSEQY
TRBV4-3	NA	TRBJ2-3	ASSQDESGQGGPDTQY
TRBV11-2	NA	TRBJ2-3	ASSSRLSGTDTQY
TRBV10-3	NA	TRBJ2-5	AIEAGTGGRETQY
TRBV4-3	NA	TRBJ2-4	ASSQGQGAAKNIQY
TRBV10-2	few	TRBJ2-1	ASSEPGNNEQF
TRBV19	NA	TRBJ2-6	ASSLLTTGWAGANVLT
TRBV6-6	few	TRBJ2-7	ASEGRVGEQY
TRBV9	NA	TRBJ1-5	ASSVGSGVDQPQH
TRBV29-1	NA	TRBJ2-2	SGGGAGGRGNTGELF
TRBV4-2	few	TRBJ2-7	ASSQDQDSGQAYEQY
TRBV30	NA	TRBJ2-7	ARGSESEQY
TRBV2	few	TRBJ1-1	ASSGQGLTEAF
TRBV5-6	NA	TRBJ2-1	ASSSGNLKEQF
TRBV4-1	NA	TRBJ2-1	ASSHPPYNEQF
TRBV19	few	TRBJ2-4	ASSISYPDIQY
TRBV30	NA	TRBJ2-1	ACTGWTGNEQF
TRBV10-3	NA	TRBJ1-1	AIRPTGGNAEAF
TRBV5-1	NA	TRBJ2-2	ASSASPGDTGELF
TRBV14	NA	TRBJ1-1	ASSQDGRGAF
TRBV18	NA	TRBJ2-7	ASSPGSRAPGEQY
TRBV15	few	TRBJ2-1	ATSRDTGSNEQF
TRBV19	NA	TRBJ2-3	ASSLALSTDTQY
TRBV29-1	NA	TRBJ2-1	SVERLQQF
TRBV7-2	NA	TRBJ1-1	ASSVHLNTEAF
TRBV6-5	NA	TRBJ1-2	ASSLQGNYGYT
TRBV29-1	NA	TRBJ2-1	SVEDPGQGGNEQF
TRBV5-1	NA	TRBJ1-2	ASSLGDALGYGYT
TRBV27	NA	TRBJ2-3	ASSFGGSTDTQY
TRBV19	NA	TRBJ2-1	ASSRSQVPYNEQF
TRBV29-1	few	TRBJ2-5	SLSSGGRHQETQY
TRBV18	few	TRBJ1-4	ASSSDRRNEKLF
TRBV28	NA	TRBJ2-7	ASSGGGFLSYEQY
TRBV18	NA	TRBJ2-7	ASSPPQGVDYEQY
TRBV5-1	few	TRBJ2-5	ASSSQGRQTQY
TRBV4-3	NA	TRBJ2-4	ASSHGAKNIQY
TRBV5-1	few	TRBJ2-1	ASSFYEGSNEQF
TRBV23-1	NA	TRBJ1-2	ASSLGQDTLTNGYT
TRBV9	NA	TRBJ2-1	ASASEGGWYNEQF
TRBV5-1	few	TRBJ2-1	ASSLGLAGMREQF
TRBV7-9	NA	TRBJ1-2	ASSLESRGYGYT
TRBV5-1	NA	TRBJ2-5	ASSSQGGGRAETQY
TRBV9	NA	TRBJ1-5	ASSASGSRNQPQH
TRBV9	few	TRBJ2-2	ASSLRRGSNTGELF
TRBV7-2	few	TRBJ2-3	ASSLGSQGPTDTQY
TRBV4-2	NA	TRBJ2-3	ASSQDPKNTQY
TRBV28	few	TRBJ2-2	AIRSGTYTGELF
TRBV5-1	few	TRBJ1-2	ASSLGQVDYGYT
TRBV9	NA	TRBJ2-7	ASSVGSTPRSYEQY
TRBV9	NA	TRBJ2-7	ASSVAPHQGAYEQY
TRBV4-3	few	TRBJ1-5	ASSQVQDGSNQPQH
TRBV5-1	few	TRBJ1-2	ASSLDKNYGYT
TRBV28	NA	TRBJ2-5	ASRAPPETQY
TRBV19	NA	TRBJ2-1	ASSMAVGTGNEQF